Following are 4 T cell receptor beta chains from one sample sequenced in a study of shared clonotypes between healthy human individuals. The protocol was immunoSEQ multiplex PCR, while the TCRdb copy is restricted to in-frame clones and leaves out a portion. Among some 2 million clones listed, just under 95% were seen once. Naive CD8 isolation took CD45RO-negative cells positively selected for CCR7 and excluded terminally differentiated effector memory CD45RA+ cells. The sample comprised naive CD8+ T cells sorted from blood. Receptors originate from a man aged 18 to 29 in good health.

The chain links TRBV7-6 to TRBJ2-7; weak D call: TRBD1 (5 bases). Germline V gene lookup returns CDR1 SGHVS and CDR2 FNYEAQ. CDR3 length: 15 residues. V lost 1 base, J lost 0 bases, and 10 bases lay in between. Here the CDR3 DNA reads TGTGCCAGCAGCTTAGTAGGGGAAGGCTCCTACGAGCAGTACTTC. It specifies CASSLVGEGSYEQYF.

The chain links TRBV28 to TRBJ2-6; D is unclear. Per the germline V gene, CDR1 is MDHEN and CDR2 is SYDVKM. CDR3 size: 12 residues. V was shortened by 8 bases and J by 8 bases, with 10 bases between the two germline ends. In DNA, the CDR3 is TGTGCCAGCGGAAGGTCCACCAACGTCCTGACTTTC. It yields the protein CASGRSTNVLTF.

The chain is built from TRBV4-2 and TRBJ1-2, with D possibly being TRBD1 (5 bases). The CDR3 contains 15 residues. V lost 0 bases, J lost 4 bases, and 12 bases lay in between. Germline V gene sequence: CDR1 LGHNA, CDR2 YNFKEQ. The CDR3 bases are TGTGCCAGCAGCCAAGAGGACACCTCCTTCTATGGCTACACCTTC. It is translated as CASSQEDTSFYGYTF.

The DNA for the CDR3 is TGTGCCAGCAGTAACCCCGGGACAGATAATTCACCCCTCCACTTT. As protein: CASSNPGTDNSPLHF. The genes are TRBV6-1 and TRBJ1-6; 7 positions match TRBD1. V was pared by 5 bases and J by 5 bases, with 6 bases of the junction left unmatched. The CDR3 totals 15 residues. CDR1 and CDR2 from the germline V gene are MNHNS and SASEGT.